These 29 T cell receptor beta chains were all obtained from the same sample, sequenced in a study of T cells in Graves' hyperthyroidism and ophthalmopathy (dated by TCRdb to between 2018 and 2020). Library generation was performed with multiplex PCR. The listed sequencing device is Illumina HiSeq 2000. TCR beta CDR3 regions were amplified from RNA transcripts. For the first round of RT-PCR on the TCR CDR3, the HTBI primer set was used together with the Qiagen OneStep RT-PCR kit. The public reads were reanalyzed by TCRdb: fastp trimming at Q25, MiXCR alignment, in-frame beta chains only. Rows are unified per CDR3 protein, each entry keeping the most common DNA and genes. The sample has about 560,000 distinct CDR3 sequences on record, approximately 16% of them singletons. The biggest ten clones account for about 18% of the sample. The specimen sequenced was blood. These receptors all come from a woman under 30 with Graves' hyperthyroidism.

The chain combines TRBV7-9 with TRBJ2-2; D remains ambiguous. From germline, CDR1 is SEHNR and CDR2 FQNEAQ (reference sequence). The CDR3 loop spans 13 amino acids. The V end was cut by 4 bases, the J end by 6 bases, with 9 bases between. The CDR3 bases are TGTGCCAGCAGCTCGGATAGGGCCGGGGAGCTGTTTTTT. It translates to CASSSDRAGELFF.

V usage is TRBV6-2 or TRBV6-3 and J usage is TRBJ2-7; 9 nucleotides align to TRBD1. Unmatched junction bases numbered 3, after V lost 2 bases and J lost 4 bases. CDR3 length: 14 amino acids. From germline, CDR1 is MNHEY and CDR2 SVGEGT. CDR3 sequence: CASSYEGQGYEQYF. The CDR3 DNA reads TGTGCCAGCAGTTACGAGGGACAGGGTTACGAGCAGTACTTC.

In this sample, this clonotype turned up a few times. The CDR3 DNA is TGCGCCAGCATGGCGTCGGGGGGCCTATCGAAGACCCAGTACTTC. Encoded protein: CASMASGGLSKTQYF. The chain has TRBV10-2 and TRBJ2-5; maybe TRBD2 (7 bases). V was clipped by 7 bases and J by 6 bases, with 21 bases between them. The germline V gene encodes CDR1 WSHSY and CDR2 SAAADI. The CDR3 is made up of 15 amino acids.

This clonotype was found many times. The chain is built from TRBV10-1 and TRBJ2-7; D is undetermined. CDR3 length equals 12 residues. The germline V and J ends were trimmed by 3 bases and 5 bases, with 8 bases remaining between them. CDR1 WNHNN and CDR2 SYGVQD come from the germline V gene (reference sequence). The CDR3 sequence is CASSDQYHEQYF. DNA for the CDR3: TGCGCCAGCAGTGATCAATATCACGAGCAGTACTTC.

The gene calls are TRBV3-1 and TRBJ2-4, with TRBD2 as a possible D gene (6 bases). The CDR3 is made up of 14 amino acids. Looked up from germline, CDR1 is LGHDT and CDR2 is YNNKEL (reference sequence). Trimming removed 6 bases from V and 1 base from J, with 10 bases in between. Written as DNA, the CDR3 is TGTGCCAGCAGTAAAGGAGGGGCCAAAAACATTCAGTACTTC. Amino acid sequence: CASSKGGAKNIQYF.

As concerns this clonotype: It may be a read error: a sequence one base away is much more abundant. The chain combines TRBV24-1 with TRBJ2-1; D remains unclear. The CDR3 is 14 residues long. CDR1 and CDR2 (germline): KGHDR, SFDVKD. CDR3 in DNA: TGTGCCACCAGTGATGTGTACACCCTCAATGAGCAGCTCTTC. This gives the protein CATSDVYTLNEQLF.

This rearrangement joins TRBV5-1 to TRBJ1-1, with D hard to call. The CDR3 sequence is 15 residues long. The germline V gene has CDR1 SGHRS and CDR2 YFSETQ. Trimming stripped 3 bases from V and 3 bases from J, with 15 bases between. This chain's CDR3 is CASSSRQNMDTEAFF. The CDR3 bases are TGCGCCAGCAGCTCCCGACAAAACATGGACACTGAAGCTTTCTTT.

This clonotype was picked up a small number of times. This could be a read error, since a much larger clone is one nucleotide away. The rearrangement joins TRBV28 to TRBJ1-5; no reliable D call. This CDR3 spans 15 amino acids. Trimming left V 8 bases short and J 6 bases short, with 20 bases between. Germline V gene data show CDR1 as MDHEN and CDR2 as SYDVKM. The CDR3 nucleotides read TGTGCCAGCGAGAAAGGGTCACGCCAAGGTCAGCCCCAGCATTTT. Protein: CASEKGSRQGQPQHF.

The chain combines TRBV5-1 with TRBJ2-1, with 7 bases fitting TRBD2. V gave up 3 bases and J gave up 1 base; unmatched junction bases: 7. Germline V CDR1 and CDR2: SGHRS, YFSETQ. There are 16 residues in the CDR3. CDR3 nucleotides: TGCGCCAGCAGCTCAGGAGGCGGGGGATCCTACAATGAGCAGTTCTTC. Amino acid sequence: CASSSGGGGSYNEQFF.

The chain employs TRBV5-4 and TRBJ2-1, with 12 bases fitting TRBD2. Germline V CDR1 and CDR2: SGHNT, YYREEE (reference sequence). The CDR3 loop spans 15 amino acids. The V gene end was trimmed by 3 bases and the J gene end by 6 bases; junction bases not matched to a gene: 4. The CDR3 is CASSSRTSGTNEQFF. CDR3 coding DNA: TGTGCCAGCAGCTCCCGGACTAGCGGGACCAATGAGCAGTTCTTC. The variable domain in full, with the rest retrieved from reference TRBV5-4 and TRBJ2-1, is ETGVTQSPTHLIKTRGQQVTLRCSSQSGHNTVSWYQQALGQGPQFIFQYYREEENGRGNFPPRFSGLQFPNYSSELNVNALELDDSALYLCASSSRTSGTNEQFFGPGTRLTVL.

The chain recombines TRBV3-1 with TRBJ1-4; no clear D. The CDR3 consists of 15 residues. V was trimmed by 4 bases and J by 2 bases, leaving 11 bases between them. CDR1 and CDR2 from the germline V gene are LGHDT and YNNKEL (reference sequence). The CDR3 here is CASSLPGHTNEKLFF. The CDR3 DNA is TGTGCCAGCAGCCTACCGGGTCATACTAATGAAAAACTGTTTTTT.

This clonotype was picked up many times. The chain carries TRBV2 and TRBJ1-1, with 7 nucleotides matching TRBD1. Trimming removed 4 bases from V and 2 bases from J; junction bases left unmatched: 4. Germline CDR1 and CDR2: SNHLY and FYNNEI. CDR3 size: 14 residues. The CDR3 loop reads CASSGWTGNTEAFF. As DNA, the CDR3 is TGTGCCAGCAGTGGGTGGACAGGCAACACTGAAGCTTTCTTT.

This clonotype appeared a few times. This chain connects TRBV4-3 to TRBJ2-5; possibly TRBD2 for D (5 bases). V dropped 2 bases and J dropped 3 bases, with 7 bases sitting between them. The CDR3 has 13 residues. CDR1 is LGHNA, CDR2 YSLEER, per germline. CDR3 loop: CASSQSGKETQYF. DNA for the CDR3: TGCGCCAGCAGCCAATCGGGAAAAGAGACCCAGTACTTC.

This clonotype appeared many times. The V call is TRBV5-1, the J call TRBJ1-1, with unresolved D. Germline V gene sequence: CDR1 SGHRS, CDR2 YFSETQ. The CDR3 sequence is 16 residues long. Trimming pared 4 bases from V and 0 bases from J, leaving 16 bases between. The CDR3 DNA reads TGCGCCAGCAGCGGAGGACCGTCGGTGATGAACACTGAAGCTTTCTTT. Its translation is CASSGGPSVMNTEAFF.

The chain is built from TRBV6-1 and TRBJ2-1; possibly TRBD2 for D (6 bases). Per germline, CDR1 MNHNS and CDR2 SASEGT. The CDR3 totals 14 residues. The V end was cut by 5 bases, the J end by 7 bases, with 15 bases between. The CDR3 DNA follows: TGTGCCAGCAGTTATCCCCAGGAGGGGAATGAGCAGTTCTTC. It is translated as CASSYPQEGNEQFF.

This clonotype was observed at least ten times. The V gene is TRBV28, the J gene TRBJ2-5, with unresolved D. The CDR3 spans 14 residues. CDR1 MDHEN and CDR2 SYDVKM come from the germline V gene. Trimming removed 4 bases from V and 2 bases from J, with 11 bases in between. CDR3 nucleotides: TGTGCCAGCAGTTGGCGACAAGTGCAAGAGACCCAGTACTTC. Translated, it gives CASSWRQVQETQYF.

This chain links TRBV15 with TRBJ2-3; D is uncertain. The CDR3 has 12 residues. CDR1 LNHNV and CDR2 YYDKDF come from the germline V gene (reference sequence). Trimming shortened V by 1 base and J by 4 bases, and 3 bases separated the two germline ends. Written as DNA, the CDR3 is TGTGCCACCAGCAGAGGTGCAGATACGCAGTATTTT. This encodes CATSRGADTQYF.

The chain uses TRBV29-1 and TRBJ2-5; D remains unclear. Trimming cost V 2 bases and J 2 bases, with 9 bases left between them. Germline assignment: CDR1 SQVTM and CDR2 ANQGSEA. This CDR3 has 13 residues. Written as DNA, the CDR3 is TGCAGCGTTGAAAGGCCCACTCAAGAGACCCAGTACTTC. It encodes CSVERPTQETQYF.

The chain joins TRBV9 to TRBJ2-3; D not resolved. The CDR3 runs to 13 residues. Trimming removed 1 base at V and 3 bases at J, with 6 bases between. CDR1 SGDLS and CDR2 YYNGEE come from the germline V gene. This CDR3 reads CASSVNPTDTQYF. In DNA, the CDR3 is TGTGCCAGCAGCGTAAACCCTACAGATACGCAGTATTTT.

A single count supports this clonotype. This may be a read error: a much more frequent sequence differs by one nucleotide. The chain couples TRBV3-1 to TRBJ2-1; D may be TRBD1 or TRBD2 (5 bases each). CDR1 is LGHDT and CDR2 is YNNKEL in the germline V gene (reference sequence). This CDR3 comprises 18 residues. The V gene lost 0 bases and the J gene lost 6 bases, with 21 bases spanning the gap. The CDR3 protein is CASSQEVLTGSGSNEQFF. CDR3 coding DNA: TGTGCCAGCAGCCAAGAGGTGCTAACGGGATCAGGGAGCAATGAGCAGTTCTTC.

This clonotype showed up just a few times. This chain joins TRBV29-1 and TRBJ2-7; TRBD2 matches 13 bases. V was clipped by 1 base and J by 1 base; unmatched bases: 7. Germline CDR1 SQVTM, CDR2 ANQGSEA. The CDR3 runs 17 residues. CDR3 bases: TGCAGCGTTGAAGCCAGGACTAGCGGGAGTGGATCCTACGAGCAGTACTTC. Translated: CSVEARTSGSGSYEQYF.

This clonotype was recorded at least ten times. V and J are TRBV3-1 and TRBJ1-6; unclear D gene. Trimming pared 2 bases from V and 0 bases from J, leaving 14 bases between. From germline, CDR1 is LGHDT and CDR2 YNNKEL (reference sequence). CDR3 length: 18 residues. CDR3 region: CASSQLGARSSYNSPLHF. The CDR3 coding sequence is TGTGCCAGCAGCCAACTAGGCGCCAGGAGCTCCTATAATTCACCCCTCCACTTT. Complete variable domain (other parts from reference TRBV3-1 and TRBJ1-6): DTAVSQTPKYLVTQMGNDKSIKCEQNLGHDTMYWYKQDSKKFLKIMFSYNNKELIINETVPNRFSPKSPDKAHLNLHINSLELGDSAVYFCASSQLGARSSYNSPLHFGNGTRLTVT.

This clonotype was recorded many times. The rearrangement links TRBV27 to TRBJ1-5; no clear D. Germline lookup yields CDR1 MNHEY and CDR2 SMNVEV (reference sequence). The CDR3 sequence is 15 residues long. Deletions cut 2 bases from V and 3 bases from J, with 11 bases between. The CDR3 protein is CASSLKWQDNQPQHF. The CDR3 bases are TGTGCCAGCAGTTTAAAGTGGCAGGACAATCAGCCCCAGCATTTT.

This clonotype was found many times. The CDR3 bases are TGCGCCTCAGCCCCGGGGAGGCCGAGCTCCTACGAGCAGTACTTC. This sequence encodes CASAPGRPSSYEQYF. The chain uses TRBV5-1 and TRBJ2-7, with a tentative D call TRBD2 (6 bases). The V end lost 10 bases, the J end lost 0 bases, and 20 bases lay between the germline ends. The CDR3 extends over 15 amino acids. The germline V gene has CDR1 SGHRS and CDR2 YFSETQ.

This clonotype was detected ten times or more. The CDR3 protein is CASRTGRGFNEAFF. The CDR3 DNA reads TGTGCCAGCAGGACGGGTCGCGGTTTCAATGAAGCTTTCTTT. V usage is TRBV2 and J usage is TRBJ1-1; D is uncertain. CDR1 SNHLY and CDR2 FYNNEI come from the germline V gene. V was cut by 6 bases and J by 7 bases, with 18 bases left in between. This CDR3 contains 14 residues.

V and J are TRBV11-2 and TRBJ2-7; 13 bases align to TRBD2. With V trimmed by 1 base and J by 4 bases, 4 bases remained unmatched. Germline V gene lookup returns CDR1 SGHAT and CDR2 FQNNGV. This CDR3 is 16 amino acids long. CDR3 sequence (DNA): TGTGCCAGCAGCTTAGGGGGGACTAGCGGGATATACGAGCAGTACTTC. Protein product: CASSLGGTSGIYEQYF.

In this sample, this clonotype turned up a few times. The chain combines TRBV9 with TRBJ1-1, with D maybe TRBD1 (5 bases). The CDR3 runs 17 residues. Trimming cost V 4 bases and J 1 base, with 20 bases left between them. Germline CDR1 SGDLS, CDR2 YYNGEE. In DNA, the CDR3 is TGTGCCAGCAGCCCCCCTAGAGGGGCGGAGTGGAACACTGAAGCTTTCTTT. Residues: CASSPPRGAEWNTEAFF.

There are many counts of this clonotype. This chain connects TRBV11-2 to TRBJ2-2; D unresolved. This CDR3 comprises 15 residues. Germline values: CDR1 SGHAT, CDR2 FQNNGV. Trimming took off 0 bases at V and 0 bases at J, with 5 bases between the two ends. The CDR3 DNA reads TGTGCCAGCAGCTTAGAAGGCTCGAACACCGGGGAGCTGTTTTTT. Protein: CASSLEGSNTGELFF.

This clonotype has just a few counts. This rearrangement joins TRBV27 to TRBJ1-5; 9 nucleotides line up with TRBD1. The CDR3 contains 15 residues. CDR1 and CDR2 (germline): MNHEY, SMNVEV (reference sequence). Germline trimming cut 3 bases from V and 9 bases from J; bases unmatched to any gene: 9. CDR3 nucleotides: TGTGCCAGCAGTTTGTCCCCGGGACAGGGTTCGCCCCAGCATTTT. It encodes CASSLSPGQGSPQHF.